This TCR beta chain was sequenced for a study of Graves' ophthalmopathy and Graves' hyperthyroidism listed by TCRdb under 2018. At the level of the whole study: Peripheral blood samples were taken at the time of initial diagnosis, before any treatment was given. The study used TCR beta repertoire signatures to distinguish Graves' ophthalmopathy from Graves' hyperthyroidism and to predict progression to ophthalmopathy. In total, 135 blood samples were TCR-sequenced: around 42 ophthalmopathy, roughly 80 hyperthyroidism and about 17 hyperthyroidism-to-ophthalmopathy patients. To explore V-J signatures that separate ophthalmopathy from hyperthyroidism, a discovery set of about a hundred patients was enrolled, consisting of about 45 with ophthalmopathy and roughly 59 with stable hyperthyroidism. An independent validation cohort was composed of approximately 19 hyperthyroidism patients and around 16 patients who later progressed from hyperthyroidism to ophthalmopathy. In over 5 hyperthyroidism patients, the T-cell repertoires found in thyroid tissue were compared with those found in blood. Following sample collection, hyperthyroidism patients were given methimazole at a starting dose of 30 mg daily, and ophthalmopathy patients were given high-dose intravenous methylprednisolone.

There are a few counts of this clonotype. The antigen it binds to is not known. The junction and the germline gene differ at one end; a read error may be behind it. Ophthalmopathy patients had moderately to severely active disease, Clinical Activity Score of at least 3, NOSPECS grade of at least 4, and disease duration under 3 months. Anyone with other autoimmune diseases, uncontrolled infections, pregnancy or lactation was excluded from the study. Clinical symptoms, serum thyroxine, TRAb, thyroid ultrasound and orbital computed tomography formed the basis of the diagnosis. Using Ficoll-Paque density gradient centrifugation, PBMCs were isolated from 10 ml of fresh peripheral blood. Trizol reagent was used to extract the total RNA, and its quality was then checked on an Agilent 2100 Bioanalyzer. For repertoire sequencing, the TCR beta CDR3 regions were amplified from RNA transcripts. The first round was an RT-PCR using HTBI primers with the Qiagen OneStep RT-PCR kit, and this first round was followed by a second-round multiplex PCR, then size selection and purification. Sequencing of the libraries was carried out on an Illumina HiSeq2000 in paired-end mode with 100 bp reads. As for how the authors treated the data: Reads were processed with SOAPnuke, discarding reads with adapters, uncalled bases, mean Phred below 15, or no exact constant-primer or identifier match. High-quality paired reads were merged with COPE v1.2.5. Unique nucleotide sequences were defined as clonotypes and aligned to IMGT TRB V, D and J references using MiTCR v1.1. Analysis was restricted to V-J combinations with a frequency above 0.0001, which covered just over 98% of repertoires. For each V-J combination, a TCR clonal expansion and chaos score was defined as the ratio of F50 clonal expansion to chaos observed in the TCRdist matrix. Features were reduced by Welch's t-statistics and random forest to approximately 13 V-J combinations, which fed a naive Bayes classifier. The Morisita-Horn index was used to measure how similar the thyroid and blood repertoires were. TCRdb trimmed public reads at Q25 via fastp, called clones via MiXCR and kept in-frame beta chains. Entries are consolidated by CDR3 protein sequence, retaining the most common genes and DNA. TCRdb, not the authors, supplied the V and J calls. This sample lists about 700,000 distinct CDR3 sequences; 40% were detected once. The biggest ten clones account for about 40% of the sample.

General study outcomes and caveats: In validation, the model predicted ophthalmopathy progression with about 64% sensitivity and 72.22% specificity; roughly 12 predicted patients were CT-confirmed with GO in a median of roughly 6.8 months. Sample size was not statistically predetermined, and group allocation was not concealed from the investigators. Among expanded thyroid clonotypes with frequency above 0.001, most also showed up in blood, which suggests that blood repertoires may reflect the thyroid immune response. Ophthalmopathy was separated from stable hyperthyroidism by the 13-signature model with 85% to 90% sensitivity and 81.08% specificity in cross-validation and with 80%/75% in the test set.

CDR1 and CDR2 were assigned from the germline V gene as WSHSY and SAAADI. Reading from cysteine to phenylalanine, the CDR3 counts 15 amino acids. Left in the record is the CDR3 DNA by itself, 45 bases read in frame from the first base. The sequenced material came from peripheral blood. Here the chain combines TRBV10-2 and TRBJ2-7, with TRBD1 as a weak D call on 5 bases. The receptor was isolated from an adult man with Graves' ophthalmopathy. The CDR3 reads CASSYSQGSSYEQYF. The nucleotides are TGTGCCAGCAGTTACTCCCAGGGAAGCTCCTACGAGCAGTACTTC.